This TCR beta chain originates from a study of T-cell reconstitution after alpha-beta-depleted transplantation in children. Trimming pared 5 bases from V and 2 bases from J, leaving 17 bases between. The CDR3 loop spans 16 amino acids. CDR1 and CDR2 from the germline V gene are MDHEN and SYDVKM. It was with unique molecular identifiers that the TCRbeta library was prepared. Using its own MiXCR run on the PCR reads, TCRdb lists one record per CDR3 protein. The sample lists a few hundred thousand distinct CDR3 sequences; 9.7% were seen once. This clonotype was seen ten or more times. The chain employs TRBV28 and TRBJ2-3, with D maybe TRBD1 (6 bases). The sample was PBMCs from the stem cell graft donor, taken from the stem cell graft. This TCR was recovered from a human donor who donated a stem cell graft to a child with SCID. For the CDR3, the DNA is TGTGCCAGCAGTCCCTACGCCAGGGGTATCACAGATACGCAGTATTTT. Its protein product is CASSPYARGITDTQYF.